These T cell receptor beta chains were read from a single sample in a study of CD8+CD57+ T cells in acquired aplastic anemia. TCRdb reprocessed the reads with MiXCR, giving one entry per CDR3 protein. The table has 150,000 to 160,000 distinct CDR3 sequences, approximately 52% seen once. The sequenced sample consisted of sorted CD4+, CD8+, or CD8+CD57+ T cells (not recorded which) from PBMCs. The receptors derive from a human donor with aplastic anemia. Both conserved end residues are part of each CDR3. The order of the fields is clone size, V gene, D gene, J gene, CDR3 DNA, CDR3 protein. The D gene is left open where the match is weak. Clone size is stated in some rows and not others, as once, few, many or a class when expanded.

clone size: NA; V gene: TRBV7-2; D gene: TRBD2; J gene: TRBJ2-5; CDR3 DNA: TGTGCCAGCAGCCCTACTAGCGGGAAAACTCAAGAGATCCAGTACTTC; CDR3 protein: CASSPTSGKTQEIQYF
clone size: NA; V gene: TRBV29-1; D gene: TRBD1; J gene: TRBJ1-5; CDR3 DNA: TGCAGCGTGACAGGGGGCGGGGAGCCCCAGCATTTT; CDR3 protein: CSVTGGGEPQHF
clone size: many; V gene: TRBV6-6; D gene: TRBD1; J gene: TRBJ2-7; CDR3 DNA: TGTGCCAGCAGTTACTCGGGACAGGCCAAGGGGCAGTACTTC; CDR3 protein: CASSYSGQAKGQYF
clone size: NA; V gene: TRBV24-1; D gene: TRBD2; J gene: TRBJ2-1; CDR3 DNA: TGTGCCACCAGTGATTCAATGCCATCCCGGACTAGCTCTTCCAATGAGCAGTTCTTC; CDR3 protein: CATSDSMPSRTSSSNEQFF
clone size: NA; V gene: TRBV19; D gene: NA; J gene: TRBJ1-2; CDR3 DNA: TGTGCCAGTAGTAGACAGACCTATGGCTACACCTTC; CDR3 protein: CASSRQTYGYTF
clone size: NA; V gene: TRBV3-1; D gene: TRBD1; J gene: TRBJ1-3; CDR3 DNA: TGTGCCAGCAGCCAAGATCTTACAGGGGAAAACACCATATATTTT; CDR3 protein: CASSQDLTGENTIYF
clone size: NA; V gene: TRBV5-1; D gene: NA; J gene: TRBJ2-7; CDR3 DNA: TGCGCCAGCAGCCCGGACGGCTACGAGCAGTACTTC; CDR3 protein: CASSPDGYEQYF
clone size: NA; V gene: TRBV10-3; D gene: NA; J gene: TRBJ2-2; CDR3 DNA: TGTGCCATCAGTTTAATCGGCGGGGAGCTGTTTTTT; CDR3 protein: CAISLIGGELFF
clone size: many; V gene: TRBV19; D gene: NA; J gene: TRBJ1-6; CDR3 DNA: TGTGCCAGTAGTATCGGGAGTTCACCCCTCCACTTT; CDR3 protein: CASSIGSSPLHF
clone size: NA; V gene: TRBV11-1; D gene: TRBD1; J gene: TRBJ1-5; CDR3 DNA: TGTGCCAGCAGCGTAAGCGACAGGGGGCTAAGAGAGCCCCAGCATTTT; CDR3 protein: CASSVSDRGLREPQHF
clone size: many; V gene: TRBV15; D gene: NA; J gene: TRBJ2-2; CDR3 DNA: TGTGCCACCAGCAGAGATCGCCAAGGGGATATGTCCGGGGAGCTGTTTTTT; CDR3 protein: CATSRDRQGDMSGELFF
clone size: NA; V gene: TRBV24-1; D gene: NA; J gene: TRBJ2-1; CDR3 DNA: TGTGCCACCAGTGATTTAACGGGGTCTGAGCAGTTCTTC; CDR3 protein: CATSDLTGSEQFF
clone size: NA; V gene: TRBV2; D gene: NA; J gene: TRBJ1-1; CDR3 DNA: TGTGCCAGCAGAGTAGACGGCGACACTGAAGCTTTCTTT; CDR3 protein: CASRVDGDTEAFF
clone size: NA; V gene: TRBV11-3; D gene: NA; J gene: TRBJ2-2; CDR3 DNA: TGTGCCAGCAGCTCTCCAGGGATCGGGGAGCTGTTTTTT; CDR3 protein: CASSSPGIGELFF
clone size: many; V gene: TRBV10-3; D gene: NA; J gene: TRBJ2-5; CDR3 DNA: TGTGCCATCAGTGAGTCTGGCCCCGGGTCCCACATACGAAGTGGAACCCAGTACTTC; CDR3 protein: CAISESGPGSHIRSGTQYF
clone size: few; V gene: TRBV24-1; D gene: NA; J gene: TRBJ2-7; CDR3 DNA: TGTGCCACCAGTGACCCCGGACTCCCCGAGCAGTACTTC; CDR3 protein: CATSDPGLPEQYF
clone size: NA; V gene: TRBV18; D gene: NA; J gene: TRBJ2-1; CDR3 DNA: TGTGCCAGCTCACCACCTCGGGGGAGCTCCTACAATGAGCAGTTCTTC; CDR3 protein: CASSPPRGSSYNEQFF
clone size: NA; V gene: TRBV7-2; D gene: NA; J gene: TRBJ2-5; CDR3 DNA: TGTGCCAGCACCAACACTGGACAAGAGACCCAGTACTTC; CDR3 protein: CASTNTGQETQYF
clone size: NA; V gene: TRBV6-1; D gene: NA; J gene: TRBJ1-2; CDR3 DNA: TGTGCCAGCAGTGGATCAAGGGGGGGCTACACCTTC; CDR3 protein: CASSGSRGGYTF
clone size: many; V gene: TRBV10-2; D gene: TRBD2; J gene: TRBJ2-1; CDR3 DNA: TGCGCCAGCAGCGGGGACTACCTGGATGAGCAGTTCTTC; CDR3 protein: CASSGDYLDEQFF
clone size: many; V gene: TRBV7-3; D gene: TRBD1; J gene: TRBJ1-6; CDR3 DNA: TGTGCCAGCAGCCTTAGACAGGGGAATAATTCACCCCTCCACTTT; CDR3 protein: CASSLRQGNNSPLHF
clone size: many; V gene: TRBV28; D gene: NA; J gene: TRBJ2-7; CDR3 DNA: TGTGCCAGCAGTTTTGGAGGGGACTACGAGCAGTACTTC; CDR3 protein: CASSFGGDYEQYF
clone size: many; V gene: TRBV4-3; D gene: NA; J gene: TRBJ2-7; CDR3 DNA: TGCGCCAGCAGCCAACGGGACGGAGCCTACGAGCAGTACTTC; CDR3 protein: CASSQRDGAYEQYF
clone size: NA; V gene: TRBV29-1; D gene: NA; J gene: TRBJ2-2; CDR3 DNA: TGCAGCGTTGTAGGTCGTGGCGGGGAGCTGTTTTTT; CDR3 protein: CSVVGRGGELFF
clone size: many; V gene: TRBV6-5; D gene: NA; J gene: TRBJ2-1; CDR3 DNA: TGTGCCAGTTCCTTTGCCAGCTACAATGAGCAGTTCTTC; CDR3 protein: CASSFASYNEQFF
clone size: NA; V gene: TRBV7-9; D gene: NA; J gene: TRBJ2-5; CDR3 DNA: TGTGCCAGCAGCCTAGGACCGGGGGAGACCCAGTACTTC; CDR3 protein: CASSLGPGETQYF
clone size: NA; V gene: TRBV7-3; D gene: NA; J gene: TRBJ1-1; CDR3 DNA: TGTGCCAGCAAGTCTGCGGAGGGCACTGAAGCTTTCTTT; CDR3 protein: CASKSAEGTEAFF
clone size: few; V gene: TRBV10-2; D gene: TRBD2; J gene: TRBJ2-7; CDR3 DNA: TGCGCCAGCAGTGAGTTCGGGCGGGAGGGGGATGAGAAGTACTTC; CDR3 protein: CASSEFGREGDEKYF
clone size: many; V gene: TRBV13; D gene: TRBD1; J gene: TRBJ2-5; CDR3 DNA: TGTGCCAGCAGCCCTGACAGGGCCCAAGAGACCCAGTACTTC; CDR3 protein: CASSPDRAQETQYF
clone size: NA; V gene: TRBV10-3; D gene: NA; J gene: TRBJ2-7; CDR3 DNA: TGTGCCATCAGTGAGTCGCCAGGGTCCCCCTACGAGCAGTACTTC; CDR3 protein: CAISESPGSPYEQYF
clone size: NA; V gene: TRBV20-1; D gene: TRBD2; J gene: TRBJ2-3; CDR3 DNA: TGCAGTGCTAGAGGGGCGGGGGTATATACGCAGTATTTT; CDR3 protein: CSARGAGVYTQYF
clone size: many; V gene: TRBV6-1; D gene: NA; J gene: TRBJ1-6; CDR3 DNA: TGTGCCAGCAGTGAAAGGCGACTCTCCCATAATTCACCCCTCCACTTT; CDR3 protein: CASSERRLSHNSPLHF
clone size: NA; V gene: TRBV9; D gene: NA; J gene: TRBJ1-6; CDR3 DNA: TGTGCCAGCAGCGTAGTGGGGATCCTCAATTCACCCCTCCACTTT; CDR3 protein: CASSVVGILNSPLHF
clone size: NA; V gene: TRBV7-9; D gene: TRBD1; J gene: TRBJ1-2; CDR3 DNA: TGTGCCAGCAGCAACAGGGGAGAGGGCTACACCTTC; CDR3 protein: CASSNRGEGYTF
clone size: many; V gene: TRBV25-1; D gene: NA; J gene: TRBJ2-5; CDR3 DNA: TGTGCCAGCAGTGTGGGGCAGGGCGTCGAGACCCAGTACTTC; CDR3 protein: CASSVGQGVETQYF
clone size: NA; V gene: TRBV7-2; D gene: TRBD2; J gene: TRBJ2-1; CDR3 DNA: TGTGCCAGCAGCTCGGCGGGAGTACGCGAGCAGTTCTTC; CDR3 protein: CASSSAGVREQFF
clone size: NA; V gene: TRBV5-6; D gene: NA; J gene: TRBJ2-1; CDR3 DNA: TGTGCCAGCCTAACGGGGAATGAGCAGTTCTTC; CDR3 protein: CASLTGNEQFF
clone size: few; V gene: TRBV4-3; D gene: NA; J gene: TRBJ1-5; CDR3 DNA: TGCGCCAGCAGCCAAGATATGGGAGGCAATCAGCCCCAGCATTTT; CDR3 protein: CASSQDMGGNQPQHF
clone size: NA; V gene: TRBV2; D gene: NA; J gene: TRBJ2-1; CDR3 DNA: TGTGCCAGCAGTGGGCAGACCCTCGGGAGTGAGCAGTTCTTC; CDR3 protein: CASSGQTLGSEQFF
clone size: many; V gene: TRBV15; D gene: NA; J gene: TRBJ1-3; CDR3 DNA: TGTGCCACCAGCAGACCGAACCAGGATAACACCATATATTTT; CDR3 protein: CATSRPNQDNTIYF
clone size: few; V gene: TRBV29-1; D gene: NA; J gene: TRBJ2-2; CDR3 DNA: TGCAGCGTTGTCGGGCCTCTCGGGGAGCTGTTTTTT; CDR3 protein: CSVVGPLGELFF
clone size: NA; V gene: TRBV29-1; D gene: TRBD1; J gene: TRBJ2-1; CDR3 DNA: TGCAGCGTTGAAGATGGGACAGGGGGCCGGAATGAGCAGTTCTTC; CDR3 protein: CSVEDGTGGRNEQFF
clone size: many; V gene: TRBV12-3/TRBV12-4; D gene: TRBD1; J gene: TRBJ2-7; CDR3 DNA: TGTGCCAGCAGTTTTAGAGGGACAGGGGGCGAGTACGAGCAGTACTTC; CDR3 protein: CASSFRGTGGEYEQYF
clone size: many; V gene: TRBV5-4; D gene: NA; J gene: TRBJ2-3; CDR3 DNA: TGTGCCAGCAGCGGCTCTAGCTCCGCGCAGTATTTT; CDR3 protein: CASSGSSSAQYF
clone size: NA; V gene: TRBV10-1; D gene: TRBD2; J gene: TRBJ2-1; CDR3 DNA: TGCGCCAGCAGTGAACTAGCGGGACGGATCTCCTACAATGAGCAGTTCTTC; CDR3 protein: CASSELAGRISYNEQFF
clone size: few; V gene: TRBV10-3; D gene: NA; J gene: TRBJ2-7; CDR3 DNA: TGTGCCATCAGTGAGTCGGTCAGGCCCTACGATGGGCAGTACTTC; CDR3 protein: CAISESVRPYDGQYF
clone size: NA; V gene: TRBV29-1; D gene: TRBD1; J gene: TRBJ2-5; CDR3 DNA: TGCAGCGTGGACAGGGCGCAGGCCAGAGAGACCCAGTACTTC; CDR3 protein: CSVDRAQARETQYF
clone size: many; V gene: TRBV7-9; D gene: TRBD1; J gene: TRBJ1-1; CDR3 DNA: TGTGCCAGCAGCAGGGACAGGGTTGATGCTTTCTTT; CDR3 protein: CASSRDRVDAFF
clone size: NA; V gene: TRBV5-1; D gene: NA; J gene: TRBJ2-7; CDR3 DNA: TGCGCCAGCAGCTTGGCCGGGGGCTCGACCGAGCAGTACTTC; CDR3 protein: CASSLAGGSTEQYF
clone size: many; V gene: TRBV5-1; D gene: NA; J gene: TRBJ2-7; CDR3 DNA: TGCGCCAGCAGCCCAGGGGGGCGGCAGTTCTCCTACGAGCAGTACTTC; CDR3 protein: CASSPGGRQFSYEQYF
clone size: NA; V gene: TRBV24-1; D gene: NA; J gene: TRBJ2-7; CDR3 DNA: TGTGCCACCCGTAGTCCAGGCAAAGTGGGCGAGCAGTACTTC; CDR3 protein: CATRSPGKVGEQYF
clone size: many; V gene: TRBV6-1; D gene: NA; J gene: TRBJ2-7; CDR3 DNA: TGTGCCAGCAGTGCCTCTACGGGGCTCTACGAGCAGTACTTC; CDR3 protein: CASSASTGLYEQYF
clone size: few; V gene: TRBV11-1; D gene: NA; J gene: TRBJ2-7; CDR3 DNA: TGTGCCAGCAGCTTAGAGGGGCGACTTAGGCCCTACGAGCAGTACTTC; CDR3 protein: CASSLEGRLRPYEQYF